This paragraph covers one TCR beta chain sequence. Germline CDR1 is SNHLY and CDR2 is FYNNEI. The CDR3 extends over 12 amino acids. The V and J ends lost 3 bases and 4 bases respectively, with 7 bases between them. These data are taken from a study of blood T cell repertoires in COVID-19. Background on the study: The United States, Italy and Spain were the sources of the acute and convalescent COVID-19 samples. PBMCs, B-cell-depleted T cells, or T cells provided the cDNA or gDNA that made up the material.

Authors' data handling: Using reference gene primer amplification, nucleated cell counts were estimated. The method was immunoSEQ multiplex PCR; TCRdb's version includes in-frame clones alone and lacks a portion of them. That table furnishes V, J and clone size, whereas the DNA furnished D and trimming. This sample carries about 87,000 clones, 80% of them seen once, and the ten largest clones take 16%. This chain links TRBV2 with TRBJ2-7; D gene unclear. Source material: peripheral blood. This sequence originates from an elderly woman with active or convalescent COVID-19. The DNA for the CDR3 is TGTGCCAGCAGTGAGTCTGTTTACGAGCAGTACTTC. This gives the protein CASSESVYEQYF.